A selection of T cell receptor beta chains follows, all from one sample in a study of blood T cell repertoires in COVID-19. Sequencing used immunoSEQ multiplex PCR; TCRdb keeps in-frame clones, though not all of them. The sample includes about 110,000 clones, approximately 69% of them seen just once. Sequencing was carried out using peripheral blood. All receptors derive from a man at least 80 years old with acute or convalescent COVID-19. Each CDR3 is given with its conserved first and last residue. A row's size may be missing; if present it is once, few, many or a size class.

V,size,J,CDR3
TRBV29-1,NA,TRBJ1-3,CSVHEDGNTIYF
TRBV5-1,once,TRBJ2-1,CASSLTSGEYNEQFF
TRBV6-5,NA,TRBJ2-5,CASRRRTGPQETQYF
TRBV9,NA,TRBJ1-4,CASSVSPGSGREKLFF
TRBV19,NA,TRBJ1-1,CASSAQGELNTEAFF
TRBV4-1,NA,TRBJ1-6,CASRQTQGYNSPLHF
TRBV11-2,NA,TRBJ1-4,CASSFTGEAGEKLFF
TRBV19,few,TRBJ1-1,CAIQSRTVAGTEAFF
TRBV7-2,NA,TRBJ2-7,CASSLDLAGGVYEQYF
TRBV10-2,few,TRBJ2-7,CASSEQGGGGEQYF
TRBV19,NA,TRBJ2-3,CASMNPAGGEVYTQYF
TRBV3-1/TRBV3-2,few,TRBJ2-4,CASSQRGLAGDVGKNIQYF
TRBV5-1,NA,TRBJ2-7,CASSLAAGPTYEQYF
TRBV10-3,NA,TRBJ2-3,CAISEWDIYGTDTQYF
TRBV29-1,few,TRBJ2-2,CSVLVAARGELFF
TRBV18,few,TRBJ1-3,CASSYASGGGNTIYF
TRBV28,NA,TRBJ2-2,CASSTVAGELFF